This T cell receptor (beta chain) appears in the sequencing data of a study of CD4 T cells in relation to SARS-CoV-2 and coronaviruses. Study summary: TCR beta CDR3s were sequenced after roughly eleven-day antigen culture of PBMCs. Shared crossreactive spike epitopes were mapped to their HLA restriction.

A note on this clone: Its antigen is as yet unknown.

TCRdb's copy holds only in-frame clones and misses some; the assay was immunoSEQ multiplex PCR. The sample has 35,000 or so clones; just under 85% are singletons. V lost 7 bases to trimming and J lost 1 base, with 8 bases between them. The CDR3 has 12 amino acids. The germline V gene has CDR1 LNHDA and CDR2 SQIVND (reference sequence). Material: naive CD4+ T cells from PBMCs, cultured in vitro. Specified subset: naive CD4+ T cells isolated by negative enrichment. The V call is TRBV19, the J call TRBJ2-7, with D hard to call. The TCR originated in an adult with COVID-19. CDR3 sequence (DNA): TGTGCCAGTATGGGCAGATCCTACGAGCAGTACTTC. Translated: CASMGRSYEQYF.